In its sample, the clone carrying this T cell receptor beta chain was seen a few times. How the authors handled the data: Estimates of nucleated cell counts were drawn from the amplification of reference gene primers. Using immunoSEQ multiplex PCR, the repertoire was profiled, and TCRdb retains in-frame clones only, with some absent. The DNA gave D and trimming, while V, J and clone size come from that table. The data contain 270,000 or so clones, roughly 87% of them singletons. This CDR3 is 14 amino acids long. From germline, CDR1 is SNHLY and CDR2 FYNNEI. V gave up 6 bases and J gave up 4 bases, with 15 bases separating them. These data originate in a study of blood T cell repertoires in COVID-19. Whole-study context: T cells, B-cell-depleted T cells, or PBMCs provided the cDNA or gDNA that served as material.

What was sequenced was peripheral blood. The TCR originated in a human donor in a cohort sampled during active COVID-19. The V and J genes are TRBV2 and TRBJ1-2; tentatively, D is TRBD1 (5 bases). The CDR3 is CASSGQFRTYGYTF. The CDR3 region has the DNA TGTGCCAGCAGCGGACAATTCCGGACCTATGGCTACACCTTC.